The entry below describes one T cell receptor beta chain. No antigen is known for it. This entry is derived from a study of cytomegalovirus exposure and HLA in healthy donors. Overall study results and limits: Both high specificity and high sensitivity reportedly marked the classifier's diagnosis of cytomegalovirus status. The study flagged 150 to 200 TCR beta chains as cytomegalovirus-associated. The study assumed roughly uniform donor sequencing depth for presence/absence analyses. Sequencing likely produced, as an artifact, a cluster of highly shared sequence variants.

Both 60 Vbeta primers and 13 Jbeta primers went into the PCR. The data were produced by immunoSEQ multiplex PCR, yet TCRdb's version contains in-frame clones alone and is incomplete. The sample consists of 150,000 to 200,000 clones, approximately 81% of them appearing once. J gave up 2 bases and V 2 bases, and 13 bases lay outside the gene matches. Germline CDR1 is SEHNR and CDR2 is FQNEAQ (reference sequence). This CDR3 region has 18 residues. The V and J genes are TRBV7-9 and TRBJ2-5; 8 bases agree with TRBD1. Sequencing input: PBMCs. The clonotype comes from a boy aged 2 to 10 in good health and CMV-seronegative. The CDR3 is CASSLTFGTGLHQETQYF. CDR3 bases: TGTGCCAGCAGCTTAACGTTTGGGACAGGATTACATCAAGAGACCCAGTACTTC.